This entry lists 8 T cell receptor beta chains sequenced from one sample in a study of blood T cell repertoires in COVID-19. TCRdb's table, derived via immunoSEQ multiplex PCR, lists solely in-frame clones and lacks some. The data contain 200,000 to 300,000 clones, over 80% of them seen just once; the ten biggest clones take up 5% to 7%. Input material: peripheral blood. These receptors all come from a woman aged 60 to 75 with active or convalescent COVID-19.

This chain links TRBV11-2 with TRBJ2-5, with 11 positions matching TRBD2. This CDR3 region has 16 residues. The junction had 4 bases not matched to a gene; V was cut back by 0 bases and J by 4 bases. CDR1 and CDR2 from the germline V gene are SGHAT and FQNNGV. The CDR3 coding sequence is TGTGCCAGCAGCTTAGATATAGCGGGGGGGCTAGAGACCCAGTACTTC. Protein sequence: CASSLDIAGGLETQYF.

The V gene is TRBV5-1, the J gene TRBJ2-3; 9 bases line up with TRBD2. The length of the CDR3 is 17 residues. Per germline, CDR1 SGHRS and CDR2 YFSETQ. Germline trimming cut 0 bases from V and 2 bases from J; bases unmatched to any gene: 7. CDR3: CASSLVPLAGATDTQYF. The CDR3 nucleotides read TGCGCCAGCAGCTTGGTCCCTTTAGCGGGGGCCACAGATACGCAGTATTTT. The full variable domain, completed using reference TRBV5-1 and TRBJ2-3, is KAGVTQTPRYLIKTRGQQVTLSCSPISGHRSVSWYQQTPGQGLQFLFEYFSETQRNKGNFPGRFSGRQFSNSRSEMNVSTLELGDSALYLCASSLVPLAGATDTQYFGPGTRLTVL.

The chain joins TRBV11-2 to TRBJ2-1, with a tentative D call TRBD2 (5 bases). The germline V gene encodes CDR1 SGHAT and CDR2 FQNNGV. The CDR3 extends over 15 amino acids. The V end lost 5 bases, the J end lost 0 bases, and 11 bases lay between the germline ends. The DNA for the CDR3 is TGTGCCAGCAGCGGCGGGCTGAGCTCCTACAATGAGCAGTTCTTC. It translates to CASSGGLSSYNEQFF.

The rearrangement links TRBV29-1 to TRBJ1-2; TRBD1 aligns across 11 bases. The CDR3 spans 13 residues. Trimming cost V 7 bases and J 2 bases; bases outside gene matches: 3. Germline loops: CDR1 SQVTM, CDR2 ANQGSEA. CDR3 sequence reads: CSAWTGGNYGYTF. As DNA, the CDR3 is TGCAGCGCCTGGACAGGGGGCAACTATGGCTACACCTTC.

In this sample, this clone turned up a few times. The chain recombines TRBV29-1 with TRBJ1-1; D might be TRBD1 (5 bases). Germline loops: CDR1 SQVTM, CDR2 ANQGSEA. There are 15 residues in the CDR3. V was clipped by 0 bases and J by 6 bases, with 17 bases between them. The CDR3 loop reads CSVEDRAQGIAEAFF. Written as DNA, the CDR3 is TGCAGCGTTGAAGATAGGGCTCAGGGCATTGCTGAAGCTTTCTTT. Full variable domain (outside the CDR3, taken from reference TRBV29-1 and TRBJ1-1): SAVISQKPSRDICQRGTSLTIQCQVDSQVTMMFWYRQQPGQSLTLIATANQGSEATYESGFVIDKFPISRPNLTFSTLTVSNMSPEDSSIYLCSVEDRAQGIAEAFFGQGTRLTVV.

The chain uses TRBV4-1 and TRBJ1-3; D gene unclear. Deletions cut 0 bases from V and 0 bases from J, with 12 bases between. Germline V gene lookup returns CDR1 MGHRA and CDR2 YSYEKL. There are 17 residues in the CDR3. CDR3 coding DNA: TGCGCCAGCAGCCAAGAGGGCGTGGGCTACTCTGGAAACACCATATATTTT. This codes for CASSQEGVGYSGNTIYF.

This clone has a handful of counts. The rearrangement links TRBV19 to TRBJ2-1; 10 nucleotides match TRBD2. Losses at the gene ends were 8 bases for V and 0 bases for J; bases not matched to a gene: 10. The CDR3 loop spans 17 amino acids. Germline V lookup: CDR1 LNHDA, CDR2 SQIVND (reference sequence). The CDR3 loop reads CASLAGGPRSSYNEQFF. CDR3 nucleotides: TGTGCCAGTTTAGCGGGGGGCCCTAGGAGCTCCTACAATGAGCAGTTCTTC.

This chain links TRBV5-5 with TRBJ1-1; a possible D gene is TRBD1 (5 bases). The CDR3 has 15 amino acids. The germline V and J ends were trimmed by 0 bases and 1 base, with 10 bases remaining between them. Germline CDR1 and CDR2: SGHKS and YYEKEE (reference sequence). The CDR3 coding sequence is TGTGCCAGCAGCTTGGTTTGGGGCGAGAACACTGAAGCTTTCTTT. The encoded protein is CASSLVWGENTEAFF.